The rows below give T cell receptor beta chains drawn from one sample of a study of shared clonotypes between healthy human individuals. Produced via immunoSEQ multiplex PCR; TCRdb's table is partial and in-frame only. Among under 1,100,000 clones listed, about 77% were seen once. The specimen was memory CD4+ T cells sorted from blood. Source of these receptors: a man between 18 and 29 years old in good health. CDR3s include the opening cysteine and the closing phenylalanine or tryptophan. A D gene is named only where the DNA matches it firmly. Clone size is given for some rows only: seen once, a few or many times, or a class if the clone is expanded.

j_call,clone_size,d_call,v_call,cdr3_aa,cdr3_nt
TRBJ2-2,few,TRBD1,TRBV11-3,CASSTRQGAGSGELFF,TGTGCCAGCAGCACACGACAGGGGGCGGGTTCCGGGGAGCTGTTTTTT
TRBJ2-3,once,NA,TRBV27,CASRGSGSGADGIDTQYF,TGTGCCAGCAGGGGGTCGGGTTCAGGGGCAGATGGGATAGATACGCAGTATTTT
TRBJ2-4,NA,NA,TRBV11-2,CASSFGLGNLAKNIQYF,TGTGCCAGCAGCTTCGGACTGGGTAACTTAGCCAAAAACATTCAGTACTTC
TRBJ2-1,NA,TRBD2,TRBV10-3,CAISFSGKPYNEQFF,TGTGCCATCAGCTTCAGCGGGAAGCCCTACAATGAGCAGTTCTTC
TRBJ2-5,NA,TRBD1,TRBV18,CASSRGQKETQYF,TGTGCCAGCTCAAGGGGACAGAAAGAGACCCAGTACTTC
TRBJ1-2,NA,TRBD1,TRBV6-5,CASSAVTGVYGYTF,TGTGCCAGCAGCGCCGTGACAGGGGTTTATGGCTACACCTTC
TRBJ1-2,NA,NA,TRBV28,CASSYFYGYTF,TGTGCCAGCAGTTACTTTTATGGCTACACCTTC
TRBJ2-2,NA,NA,TRBV18,CASSPAGGDGELFF,TGTGCCAGCTCACCGGCCGGGGGAGACGGGGAGCTGTTTTTT
TRBJ2-2,NA,TRBD2,TRBV5-6,CASSFTSGSWELFF,TGTGCCAGCAGCTTCACTAGCGGGAGTTGGGAGCTGTTTTTT
TRBJ2-3,few,TRBD2,TRBV9,CASSAWTSGGTDTQYF,TGTGCCAGCAGCGCCTGGACTAGCGGGGGCACAGATACGCAGTATTTT
TRBJ1-1,NA,NA,TRBV10-3,CASSRGQGTEAFF,TGTGCCAGCTCCCGGGGGCAGGGCACTGAAGCTTTCTTT
TRBJ1-1,NA,TRBD1,TRBV5-1,CASSDRGGDTEAFF,TGCGCCAGCAGCGACAGGGGCGGGGACACTGAAGCTTTCTTT
TRBJ2-3,NA,TRBD2,TRBV12-5,CASGSAGTSTDTQYF,TGTGCTAGTGGTTCAGCGGGAACTAGCACAGATACGCAGTATTTT
TRBJ1-6,NA,NA,TRBV27,CASSWGPIDSPLHF,TGTGCCAGCAGTTGGGGACCGATAGATTCACCCCTCCACTTT
TRBJ2-5,NA,NA,TRBV7-3,CASSSRQGGTQYF,TGTGCCAGCAGCTCAAGGCAGGGGGGGACCCAGTACTTC
TRBJ1-1,many,NA,TRBV18,CASSPFEDRNTEAFF,TGTGCCAGCTCTCCCTTCGAGGATAGAAACACTGAAGCTTTCTTT